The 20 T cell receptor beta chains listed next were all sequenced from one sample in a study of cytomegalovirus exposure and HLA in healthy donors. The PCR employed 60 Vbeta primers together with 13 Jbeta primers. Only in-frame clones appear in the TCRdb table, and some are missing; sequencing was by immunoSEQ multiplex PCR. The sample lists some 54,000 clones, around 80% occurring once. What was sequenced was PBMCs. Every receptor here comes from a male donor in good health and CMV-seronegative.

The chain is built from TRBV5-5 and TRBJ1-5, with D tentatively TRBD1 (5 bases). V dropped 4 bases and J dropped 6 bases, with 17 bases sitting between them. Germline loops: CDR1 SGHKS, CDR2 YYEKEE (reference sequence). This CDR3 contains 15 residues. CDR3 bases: TGTGCCAGCAGCGCCGACGGGCAGGGAAGTCAGCCCCAGCATTTT. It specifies CASSADGQGSQPQHF.

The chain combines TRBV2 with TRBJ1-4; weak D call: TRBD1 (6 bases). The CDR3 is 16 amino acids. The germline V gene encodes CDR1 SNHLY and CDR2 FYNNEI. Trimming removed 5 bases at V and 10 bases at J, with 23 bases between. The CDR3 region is CASSPSTARGGAKLFF. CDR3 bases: TGTGCCAGCAGTCCCTCCACCGCCAGGGGTGGCGCAAAACTGTTTTTT.

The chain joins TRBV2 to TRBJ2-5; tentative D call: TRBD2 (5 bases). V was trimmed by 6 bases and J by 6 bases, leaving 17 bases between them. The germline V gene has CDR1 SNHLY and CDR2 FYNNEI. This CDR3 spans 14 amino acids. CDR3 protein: CASRFGEQSQTQYF. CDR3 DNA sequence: TGTGCCAGCAGGTTTGGGGAGCAGTCCCAGACCCAGTACTTC.

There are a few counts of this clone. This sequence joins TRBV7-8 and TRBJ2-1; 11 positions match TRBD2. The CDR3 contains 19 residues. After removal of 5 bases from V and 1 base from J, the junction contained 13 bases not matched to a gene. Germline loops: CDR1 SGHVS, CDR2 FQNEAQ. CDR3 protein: CASSPLAGGYLLSYNEQFF. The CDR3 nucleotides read TGTGCCAGCAGCCCTCTAGCGGGGGGATATCTCTTATCCTACAATGAGCAGTTCTTC.

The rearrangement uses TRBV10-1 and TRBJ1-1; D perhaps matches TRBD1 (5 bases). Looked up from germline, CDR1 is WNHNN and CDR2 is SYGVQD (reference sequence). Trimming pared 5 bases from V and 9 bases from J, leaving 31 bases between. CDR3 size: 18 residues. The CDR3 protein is CASSTGGRVPLASVQAFF. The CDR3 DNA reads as TGCGCCAGCAGTACGGGCGGCAGGGTCCCATTGGCGTCAGTGCAAGCTTTCTTT.

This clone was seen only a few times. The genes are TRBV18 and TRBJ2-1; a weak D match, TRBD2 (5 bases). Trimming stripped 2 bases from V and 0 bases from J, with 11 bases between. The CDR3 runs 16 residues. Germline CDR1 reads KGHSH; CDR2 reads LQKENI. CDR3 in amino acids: CASSPYGGSSYNEQFF. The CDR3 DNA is TGTGCCAGCTCACCATATGGTGGGAGCTCCTACAATGAGCAGTTCTTC.

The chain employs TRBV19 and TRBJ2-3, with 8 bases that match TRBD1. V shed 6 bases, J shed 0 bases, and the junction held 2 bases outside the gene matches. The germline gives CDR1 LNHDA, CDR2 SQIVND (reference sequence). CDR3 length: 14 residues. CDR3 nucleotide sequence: TGTGCCAGTAGGACAGGGGCTAGCACAGATACGCAGTATTTT. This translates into CASRTGASTDTQYF.

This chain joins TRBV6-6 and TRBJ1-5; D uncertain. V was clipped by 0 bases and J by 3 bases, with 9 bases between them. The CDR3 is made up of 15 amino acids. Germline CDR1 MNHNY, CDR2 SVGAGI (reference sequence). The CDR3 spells CASSYSSQDNQPQHF. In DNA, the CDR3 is TGTGCCAGCAGTTACTCGTCCCAGGACAATCAGCCCCAGCATTTT.

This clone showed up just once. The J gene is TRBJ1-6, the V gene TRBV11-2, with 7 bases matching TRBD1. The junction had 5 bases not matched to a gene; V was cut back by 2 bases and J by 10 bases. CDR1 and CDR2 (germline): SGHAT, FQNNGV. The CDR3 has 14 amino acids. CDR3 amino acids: CASSLIRGKSPLHF. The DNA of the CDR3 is TGTGCCAGCAGCTTAATCAGGGGGAAATCACCCCTCCACTTT.

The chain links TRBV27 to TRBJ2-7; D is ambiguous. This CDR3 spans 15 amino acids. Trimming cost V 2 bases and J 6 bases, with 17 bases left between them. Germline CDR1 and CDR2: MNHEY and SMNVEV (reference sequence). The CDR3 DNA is TGTGCCAGCAGTTTAGGATCCGGGTCGAAAGTCGAGCAGTACTTC. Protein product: CASSLGSGSKVEQYF.

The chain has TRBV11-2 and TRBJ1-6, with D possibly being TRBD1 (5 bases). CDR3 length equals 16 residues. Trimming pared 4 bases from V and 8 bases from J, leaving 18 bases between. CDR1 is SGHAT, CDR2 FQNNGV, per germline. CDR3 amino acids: CASSSRNPGLDSPLHF. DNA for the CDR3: TGTGCCAGCAGCTCGAGGAATCCAGGGTTAGATTCACCCCTCCACTTT.

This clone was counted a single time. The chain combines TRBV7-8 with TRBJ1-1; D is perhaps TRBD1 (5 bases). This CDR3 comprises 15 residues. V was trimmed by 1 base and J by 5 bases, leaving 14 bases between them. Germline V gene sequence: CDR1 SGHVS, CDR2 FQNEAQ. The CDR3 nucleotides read TGTGCCAGCAGCTTAGGAGCCGGGGGATGGACTGAAGCTTTCTTT. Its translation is CASSLGAGGWTEAFF.

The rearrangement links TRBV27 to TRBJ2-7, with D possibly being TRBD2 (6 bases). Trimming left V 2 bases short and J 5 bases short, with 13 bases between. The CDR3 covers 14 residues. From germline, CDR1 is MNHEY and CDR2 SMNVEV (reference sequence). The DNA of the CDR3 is TGTGCCAGCAGTTTAGCGGGGTACCGTAACGAGCAGTACTTC. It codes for CASSLAGYRNEQYF.

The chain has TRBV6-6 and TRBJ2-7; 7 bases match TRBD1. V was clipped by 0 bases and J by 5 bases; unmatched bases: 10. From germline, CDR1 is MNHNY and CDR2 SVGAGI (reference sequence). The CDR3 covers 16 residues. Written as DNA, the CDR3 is TGTGCCAGCAGTTACTCGGCCCACAGGGGCAGGAACGAGCAGTACTTC. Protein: CASSYSAHRGRNEQYF.

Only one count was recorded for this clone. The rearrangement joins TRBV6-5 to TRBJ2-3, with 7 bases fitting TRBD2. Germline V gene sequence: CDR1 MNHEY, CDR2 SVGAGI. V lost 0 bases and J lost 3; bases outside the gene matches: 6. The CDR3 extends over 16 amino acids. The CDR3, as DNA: TGTGCCAGCAGTTACTCCCCGGCGGGGGTAACAGATACGCAGTATTTT. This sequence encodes CASSYSPAGVTDTQYF.

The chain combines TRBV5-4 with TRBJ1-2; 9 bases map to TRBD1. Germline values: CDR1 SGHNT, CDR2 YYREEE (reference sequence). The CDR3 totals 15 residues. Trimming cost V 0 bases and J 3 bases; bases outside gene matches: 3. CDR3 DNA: TGTGCCAGCAGCTTGGTGGGACAGGGATACTATGGCTACACCTTC. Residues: CASSLVGQGYYGYTF.

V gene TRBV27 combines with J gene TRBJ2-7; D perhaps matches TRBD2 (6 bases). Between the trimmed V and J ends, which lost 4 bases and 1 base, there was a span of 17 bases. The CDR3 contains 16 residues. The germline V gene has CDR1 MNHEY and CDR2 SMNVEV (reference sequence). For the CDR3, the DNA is TGTGCCAGCAGTTCGCTGGAGGGGCCATCTTCCTACGAGCAGTACTTC. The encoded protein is CASSSLEGPSSYEQYF.

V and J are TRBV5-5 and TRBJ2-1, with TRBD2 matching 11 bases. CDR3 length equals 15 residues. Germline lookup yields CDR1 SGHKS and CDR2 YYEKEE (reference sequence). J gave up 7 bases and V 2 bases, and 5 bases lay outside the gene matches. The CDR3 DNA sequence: TGTGCCAGCAGCTTCGGGCTAGCGGGGGGTAATGAGCAGTTCTTC. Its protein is CASSFGLAGGNEQFF.

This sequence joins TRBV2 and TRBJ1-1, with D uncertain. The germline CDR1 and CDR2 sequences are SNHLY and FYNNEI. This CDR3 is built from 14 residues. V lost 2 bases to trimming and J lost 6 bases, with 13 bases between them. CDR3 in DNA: TGTGCCAGCAGTGAACCCGACACGTTCTCTGAAGCTTTCTTT. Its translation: CASSEPDTFSEAFF.

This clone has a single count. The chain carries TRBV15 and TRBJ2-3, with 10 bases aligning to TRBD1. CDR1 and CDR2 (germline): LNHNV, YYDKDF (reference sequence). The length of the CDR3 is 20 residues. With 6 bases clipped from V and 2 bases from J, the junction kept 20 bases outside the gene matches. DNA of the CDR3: TGTGCCACCAGTCCTTTGGGACAGGGGACCCCCGATGGGGCCACAGATACGCAGTATTTT. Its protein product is CATSPLGQGTPDGATDTQYF.